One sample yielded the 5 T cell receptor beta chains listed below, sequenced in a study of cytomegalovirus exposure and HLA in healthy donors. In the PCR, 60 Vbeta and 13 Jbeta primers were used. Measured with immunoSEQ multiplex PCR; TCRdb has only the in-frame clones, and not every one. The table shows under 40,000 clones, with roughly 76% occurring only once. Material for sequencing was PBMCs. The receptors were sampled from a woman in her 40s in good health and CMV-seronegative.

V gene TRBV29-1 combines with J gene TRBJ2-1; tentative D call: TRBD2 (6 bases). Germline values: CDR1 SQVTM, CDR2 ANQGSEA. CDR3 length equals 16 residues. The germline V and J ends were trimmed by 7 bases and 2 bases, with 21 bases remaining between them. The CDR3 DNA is TGCAGCGACCAATCGGGCGGGGCCGGGGCCTACAATGAGCAGTTCTTC. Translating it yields CSDQSGGAGAYNEQFF.

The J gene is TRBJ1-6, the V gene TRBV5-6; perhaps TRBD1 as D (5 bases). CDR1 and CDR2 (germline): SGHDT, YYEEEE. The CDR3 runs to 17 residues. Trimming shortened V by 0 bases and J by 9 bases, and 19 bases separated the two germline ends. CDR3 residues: CASSLGDAAGWSSPLHF. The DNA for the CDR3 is TGTGCCAGCAGCTTGGGGGATGCGGCAGGGTGGAGTTCACCCCTCCACTTT.

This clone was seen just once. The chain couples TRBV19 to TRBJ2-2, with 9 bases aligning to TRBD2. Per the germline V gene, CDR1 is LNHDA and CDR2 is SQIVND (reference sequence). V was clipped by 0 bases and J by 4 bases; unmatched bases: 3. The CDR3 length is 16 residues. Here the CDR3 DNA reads TGTGCCAGTAGTATAGAGGCTAGCGGGGTCACCGGGGAGCTGTTTTTT. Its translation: CASSIEASGVTGELFF.

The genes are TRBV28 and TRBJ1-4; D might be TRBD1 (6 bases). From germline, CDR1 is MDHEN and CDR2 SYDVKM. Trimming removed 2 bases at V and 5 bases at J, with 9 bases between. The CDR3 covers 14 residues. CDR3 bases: TGTGCCAGCAGTTTACCAGGGGCAAATGAAAAACTGTTTTTT. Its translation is CASSLPGANEKLFF.

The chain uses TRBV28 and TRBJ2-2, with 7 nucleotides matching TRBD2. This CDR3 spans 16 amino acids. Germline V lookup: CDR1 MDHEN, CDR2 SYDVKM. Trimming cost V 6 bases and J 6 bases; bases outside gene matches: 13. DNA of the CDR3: TGTGCCAGCAGAATCCGGGACTACTCTAACGCCGGGGAGCTGTTTTTT. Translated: CASRIRDYSNAGELFF.